The source of this TCR beta chain is a study of T cells in Graves' hyperthyroidism and ophthalmopathy. This clonotype occurred many times. RNA transcripts yielded amplified TCR beta CDR3 regions. The HTBI primer set drove a first-round RT-PCR of the TCR CDR3. In TCRdb, the multiplex PCR reads were re-called with MiXCR into one record per CDR3 protein. The sample contains hundreds of thousands of distinct CDR3 sequences, roughly 20% of which appear only once. J was trimmed by 5 bases and V by 5 bases; bases with no gene match: 11. CDR1 is SEHNR and CDR2 is FQNEAQ in the germline V gene (reference sequence). This CDR3 contains 15 residues.

The sequence was obtained from a man aged 25-40 years with Graves' ophthalmopathy. V is TRBV7-9 and J is TRBJ2-5, with TRBD1 matching over 7 bases. Sequenced sample: blood. The CDR3 reads CASSPIGGGWETQYF. DNA of the CDR3: TGTGCCAGCAGCCCTATAGGGGGCGGCTGGGAGACCCAGTACTTC.